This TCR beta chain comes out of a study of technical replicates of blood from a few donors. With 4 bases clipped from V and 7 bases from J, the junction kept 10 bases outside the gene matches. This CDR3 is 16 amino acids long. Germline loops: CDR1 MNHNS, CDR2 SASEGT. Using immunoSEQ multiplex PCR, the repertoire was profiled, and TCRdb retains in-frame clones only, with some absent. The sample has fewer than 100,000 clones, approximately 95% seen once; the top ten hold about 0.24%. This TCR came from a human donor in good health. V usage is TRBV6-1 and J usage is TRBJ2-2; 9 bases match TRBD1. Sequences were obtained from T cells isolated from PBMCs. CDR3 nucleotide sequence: TGTGCCAGCAGTGGCCCGGGACAGGGTCGGATCGGGGAGCTGTTTTTT. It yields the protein CASSGPGQGRIGELFF.